This TCR beta chain was observed in a study of brain T cells in children with intractable seizures. Sequencing used immunoSEQ multiplex PCR; TCRdb keeps in-frame clones, though not all of them. Of 340,000 or so clones in the sample, 93% were seen once. As concerns this clone: Its antigen is unknown.

The time point denotes: blood from clinic visit 5 months post-surgery; TSC patient then seizure free. Sequencing was limited to surgery cases with top T cell transcript signatures in brain tissue. At least one anti-epileptic drug was given before surgery. Broader study findings: Only CDR3 sequence similarity suggested viral specificity, without known HCMV serostatus.

The origin of this receptor is a boy under two years old with tuberous sclerosis and intractable seizures. Sequenced material: peripheral blood, taken less than 6 months after surgery.

CDR3 nucleotide sequence: TGTGCCAGCACCCTGGAGGGGGGTAGTGGCTACACCTTC. Translation gives CASTLEGGSGYTF. The rearrangement links TRBV5-6 to TRBJ1-2, with a tentative D call TRBD1 (6 bases). V was shortened by 6 bases and J by 7 bases, with 16 bases between the two germline ends. The CDR3 is 13 residues long. Germline CDR1 SGHDT, CDR2 YYEEEE.